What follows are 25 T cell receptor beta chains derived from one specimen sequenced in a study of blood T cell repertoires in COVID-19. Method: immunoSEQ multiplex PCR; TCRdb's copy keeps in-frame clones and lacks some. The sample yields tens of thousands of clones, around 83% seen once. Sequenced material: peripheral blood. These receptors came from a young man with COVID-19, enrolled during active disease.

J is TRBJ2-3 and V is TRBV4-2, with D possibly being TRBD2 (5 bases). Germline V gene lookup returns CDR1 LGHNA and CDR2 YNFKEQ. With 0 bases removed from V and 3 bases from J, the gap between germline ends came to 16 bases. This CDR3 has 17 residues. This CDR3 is CASSQDWRPEGTDTQYF. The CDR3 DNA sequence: TGTGCCAGCAGCCAAGATTGGCGGCCCGAGGGTACAGATACGCAGTATTTT.

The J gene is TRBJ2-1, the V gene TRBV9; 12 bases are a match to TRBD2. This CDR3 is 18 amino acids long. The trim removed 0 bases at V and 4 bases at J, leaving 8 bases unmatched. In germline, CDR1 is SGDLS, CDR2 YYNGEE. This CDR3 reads CASSVGTSGIGVYNEQFF. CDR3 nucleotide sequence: TGTGCCAGCAGCGTAGGGACTAGCGGGATTGGGGTATACAATGAGCAGTTCTTC.

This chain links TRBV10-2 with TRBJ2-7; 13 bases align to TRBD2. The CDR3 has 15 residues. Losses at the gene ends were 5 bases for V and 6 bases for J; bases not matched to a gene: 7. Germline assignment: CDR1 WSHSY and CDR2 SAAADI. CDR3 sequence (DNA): TGCGCCAGCAGTCGTGGACTAGCGGGAGAATCCGAGCAGTACTTC. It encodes CASSRGLAGESEQYF.

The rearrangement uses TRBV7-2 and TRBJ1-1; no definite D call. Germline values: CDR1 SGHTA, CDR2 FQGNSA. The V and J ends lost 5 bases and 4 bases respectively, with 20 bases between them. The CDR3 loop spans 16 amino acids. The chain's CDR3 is CASSSQQRGAGTEAFF. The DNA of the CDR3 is TGTGCCAGCAGCAGCCAACAACGGGGTGCGGGCACTGAAGCTTTCTTT. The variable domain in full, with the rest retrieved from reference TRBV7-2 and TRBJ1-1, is GAGVSQSPSNKVTEKGKDVELRCDPISGHTALYWYRQSLGQGLEFLIYFQGNSAPDKSGLPSDRFSAERTGGSVSTLTIQRTQQEDSAVYLCASSSQQRGAGTEAFFGQGTRLTVV.

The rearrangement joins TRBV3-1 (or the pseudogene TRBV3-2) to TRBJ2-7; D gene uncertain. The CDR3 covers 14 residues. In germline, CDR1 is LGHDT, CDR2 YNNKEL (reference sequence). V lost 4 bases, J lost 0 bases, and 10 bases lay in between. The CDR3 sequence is CASSPKLHSYEQYF. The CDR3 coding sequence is TGTGCCAGCAGCCCCAAACTCCACTCCTACGAGCAGTACTTC.

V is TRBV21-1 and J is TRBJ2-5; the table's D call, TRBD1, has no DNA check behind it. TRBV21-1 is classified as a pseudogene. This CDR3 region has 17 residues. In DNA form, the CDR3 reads TGTGCCAGCAGAAACCACAGATTCCAGGGGTTTTTTGAGACCCAGTACTTC. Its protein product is CASRNHRFQGFFETQYF.

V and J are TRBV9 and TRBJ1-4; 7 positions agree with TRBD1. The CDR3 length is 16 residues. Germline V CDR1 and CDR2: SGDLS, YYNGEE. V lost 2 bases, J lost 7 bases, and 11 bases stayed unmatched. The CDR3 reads CASSVGGQGGSEKLFF. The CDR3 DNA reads TGTGCCAGCAGCGTTGGGGGCCAGGGGGGAAGTGAAAAACTGTTTTTT.

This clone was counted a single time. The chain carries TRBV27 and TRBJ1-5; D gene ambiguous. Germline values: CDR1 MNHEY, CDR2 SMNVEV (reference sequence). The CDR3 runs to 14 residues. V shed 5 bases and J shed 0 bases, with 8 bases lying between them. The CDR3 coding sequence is TGTGCCAGCAGTCTCAGGTATAGCAATCAGCCCCAGCATTTT. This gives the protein CASSLRYSNQPQHF.

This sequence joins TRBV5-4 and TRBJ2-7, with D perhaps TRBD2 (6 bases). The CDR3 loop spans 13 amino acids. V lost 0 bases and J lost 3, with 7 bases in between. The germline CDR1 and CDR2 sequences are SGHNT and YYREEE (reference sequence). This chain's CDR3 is CASSLGGNYEQYF. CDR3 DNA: TGTGCCAGCAGCTTGGGCGGGAACTACGAGCAGTACTTC.

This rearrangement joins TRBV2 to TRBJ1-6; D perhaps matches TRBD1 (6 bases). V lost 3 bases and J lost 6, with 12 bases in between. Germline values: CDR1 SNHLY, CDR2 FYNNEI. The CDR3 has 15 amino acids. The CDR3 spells CASSDKGGSNSPLHF. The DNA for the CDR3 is TGTGCCAGCAGTGACAAAGGGGGTTCTAATTCACCCCTCCACTTT.

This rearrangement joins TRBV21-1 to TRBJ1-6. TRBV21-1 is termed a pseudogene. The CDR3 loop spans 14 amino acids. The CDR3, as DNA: TGTGCCAGCAGCAAAGGGGTGGAGGGTTCACCCCTCCACTTT. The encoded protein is CASSKGVEGSPLHF.

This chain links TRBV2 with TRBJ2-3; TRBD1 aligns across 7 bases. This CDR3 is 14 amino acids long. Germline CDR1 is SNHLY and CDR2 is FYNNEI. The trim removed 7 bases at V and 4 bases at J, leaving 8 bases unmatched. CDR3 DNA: TGTGCCAGCACTCAGGGGGTATACGCAGATACGCAGTATTTT. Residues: CASTQGVYADTQYF.

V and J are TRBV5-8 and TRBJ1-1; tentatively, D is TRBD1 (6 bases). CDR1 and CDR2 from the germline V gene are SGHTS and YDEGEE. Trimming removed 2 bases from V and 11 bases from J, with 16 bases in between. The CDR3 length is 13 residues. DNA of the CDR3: TGTGCCAGCAGCTTAGGACAGCAGTTTAGGGCTTTCTTT. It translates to CASSLGQQFRAFF.

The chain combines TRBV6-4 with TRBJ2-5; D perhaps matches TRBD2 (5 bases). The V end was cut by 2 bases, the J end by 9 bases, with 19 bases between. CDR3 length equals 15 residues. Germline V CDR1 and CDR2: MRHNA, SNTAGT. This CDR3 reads CASSDALGGAGAQYF. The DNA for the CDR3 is TGTGCCAGCAGTGACGCCTTGGGCGGAGCCGGGGCCCAGTACTTC.

For the CDR3, the DNA is TGCGCCAGCAGCACGGGACAGGGGGCCTCCGAGCAGTACTTC. Translating it yields CASSTGQGASEQYF. The chain links TRBV5-1 to TRBJ2-7; 12 nucleotides agree with TRBD1. Germline V lookup: CDR1 SGHRS, CDR2 YFSETQ. V was clipped by 4 bases and J by 6 bases; unmatched bases: 5. This CDR3 has 14 residues. The variable domain in full, completed from reference TRBV5-1 and TRBJ2-7, reads KAGVTQTPRYLIKTRGQQVTLSCSPISGHRSVSWYQQTPGQGLQFLFEYFSETQRNKGNFPGRFSGRQFSNSRSEMNVSTLELGDSALYLCASSTGQGASEQYFGPGTRLTVT.

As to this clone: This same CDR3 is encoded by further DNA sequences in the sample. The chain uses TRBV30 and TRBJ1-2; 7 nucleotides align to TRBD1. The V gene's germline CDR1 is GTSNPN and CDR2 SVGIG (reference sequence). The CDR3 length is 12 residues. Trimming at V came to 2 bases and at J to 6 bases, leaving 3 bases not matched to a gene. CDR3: CAWSRQGDGYTF. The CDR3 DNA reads TGTGCCTGGAGTAGACAGGGAGATGGCTACACCTTC.

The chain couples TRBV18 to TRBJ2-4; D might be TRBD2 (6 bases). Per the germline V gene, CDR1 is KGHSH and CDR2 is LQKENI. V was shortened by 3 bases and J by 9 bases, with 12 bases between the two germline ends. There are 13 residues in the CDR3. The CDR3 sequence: CASSPNGEAIQYF. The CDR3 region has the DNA TGTGCCAGCTCACCGAACGGGGAGGCCATTCAGTACTTC.

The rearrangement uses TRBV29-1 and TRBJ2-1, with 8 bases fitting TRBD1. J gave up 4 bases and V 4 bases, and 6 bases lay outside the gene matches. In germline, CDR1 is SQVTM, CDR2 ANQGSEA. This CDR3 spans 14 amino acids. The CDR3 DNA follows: TGCAGCGTTGTACGACAGGGGCGGTACAATGAGCAGTTCTTC. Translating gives CSVVRQGRYNEQFF.

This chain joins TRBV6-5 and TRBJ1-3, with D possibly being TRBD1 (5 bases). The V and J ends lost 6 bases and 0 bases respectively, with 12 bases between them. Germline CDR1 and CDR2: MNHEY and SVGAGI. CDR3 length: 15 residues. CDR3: CASRAAGLSGNTIYF. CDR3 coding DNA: TGTGCCAGCAGGGCGGCAGGGCTCTCTGGAAACACCATATATTTT.

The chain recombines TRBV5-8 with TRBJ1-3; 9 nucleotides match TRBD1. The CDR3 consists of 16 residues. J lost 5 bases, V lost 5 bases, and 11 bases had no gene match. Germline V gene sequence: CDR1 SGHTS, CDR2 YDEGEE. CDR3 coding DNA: TGTGCCAGCAGTATTGCGTACAGGGGGCGTAGAAACACCATATATTTT. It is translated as CASSIAYRGRRNTIYF.

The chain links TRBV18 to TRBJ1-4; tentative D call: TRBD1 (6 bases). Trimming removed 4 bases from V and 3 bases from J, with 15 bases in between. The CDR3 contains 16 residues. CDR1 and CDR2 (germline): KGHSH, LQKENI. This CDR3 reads CASSQGLGGPNEKLFF. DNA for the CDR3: TGTGCCAGCTCACAGGGCCTCGGGGGGCCTAATGAAAAACTGTTTTTT.

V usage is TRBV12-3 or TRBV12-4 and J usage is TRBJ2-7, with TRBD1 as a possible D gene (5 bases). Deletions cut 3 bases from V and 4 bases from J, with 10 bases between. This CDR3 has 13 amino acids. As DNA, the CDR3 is TGTGCCAGCAGTTTGGGCAGGGAATACGAGCAGTACTTC. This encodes CASSLGREYEQYF.

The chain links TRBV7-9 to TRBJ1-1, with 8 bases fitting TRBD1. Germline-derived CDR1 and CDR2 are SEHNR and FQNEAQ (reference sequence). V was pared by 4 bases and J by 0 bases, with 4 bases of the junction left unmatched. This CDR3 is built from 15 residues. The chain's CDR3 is CASSSGQGLNTEAFF. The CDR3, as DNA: TGTGCCAGCAGCTCCGGACAGGGCCTGAACACTGAAGCTTTCTTT.

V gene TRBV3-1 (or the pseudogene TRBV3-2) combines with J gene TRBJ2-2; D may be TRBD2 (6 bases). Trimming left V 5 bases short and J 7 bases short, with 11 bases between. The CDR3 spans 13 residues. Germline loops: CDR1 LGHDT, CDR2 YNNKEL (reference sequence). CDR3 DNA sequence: TGTGCCAGCAGCTCAGCGGGCGGCGGGGAGCTGTTTTTT. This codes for CASSSAGGGELFF.

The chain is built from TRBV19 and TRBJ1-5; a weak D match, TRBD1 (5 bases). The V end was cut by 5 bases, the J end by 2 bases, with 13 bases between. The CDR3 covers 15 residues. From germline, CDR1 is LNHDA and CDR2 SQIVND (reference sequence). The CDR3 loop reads CASSPRGGGNQPQHF. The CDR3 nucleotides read TGTGCCAGTAGTCCCCGTGGGGGGGGCAATCAGCCCCAGCATTTT.